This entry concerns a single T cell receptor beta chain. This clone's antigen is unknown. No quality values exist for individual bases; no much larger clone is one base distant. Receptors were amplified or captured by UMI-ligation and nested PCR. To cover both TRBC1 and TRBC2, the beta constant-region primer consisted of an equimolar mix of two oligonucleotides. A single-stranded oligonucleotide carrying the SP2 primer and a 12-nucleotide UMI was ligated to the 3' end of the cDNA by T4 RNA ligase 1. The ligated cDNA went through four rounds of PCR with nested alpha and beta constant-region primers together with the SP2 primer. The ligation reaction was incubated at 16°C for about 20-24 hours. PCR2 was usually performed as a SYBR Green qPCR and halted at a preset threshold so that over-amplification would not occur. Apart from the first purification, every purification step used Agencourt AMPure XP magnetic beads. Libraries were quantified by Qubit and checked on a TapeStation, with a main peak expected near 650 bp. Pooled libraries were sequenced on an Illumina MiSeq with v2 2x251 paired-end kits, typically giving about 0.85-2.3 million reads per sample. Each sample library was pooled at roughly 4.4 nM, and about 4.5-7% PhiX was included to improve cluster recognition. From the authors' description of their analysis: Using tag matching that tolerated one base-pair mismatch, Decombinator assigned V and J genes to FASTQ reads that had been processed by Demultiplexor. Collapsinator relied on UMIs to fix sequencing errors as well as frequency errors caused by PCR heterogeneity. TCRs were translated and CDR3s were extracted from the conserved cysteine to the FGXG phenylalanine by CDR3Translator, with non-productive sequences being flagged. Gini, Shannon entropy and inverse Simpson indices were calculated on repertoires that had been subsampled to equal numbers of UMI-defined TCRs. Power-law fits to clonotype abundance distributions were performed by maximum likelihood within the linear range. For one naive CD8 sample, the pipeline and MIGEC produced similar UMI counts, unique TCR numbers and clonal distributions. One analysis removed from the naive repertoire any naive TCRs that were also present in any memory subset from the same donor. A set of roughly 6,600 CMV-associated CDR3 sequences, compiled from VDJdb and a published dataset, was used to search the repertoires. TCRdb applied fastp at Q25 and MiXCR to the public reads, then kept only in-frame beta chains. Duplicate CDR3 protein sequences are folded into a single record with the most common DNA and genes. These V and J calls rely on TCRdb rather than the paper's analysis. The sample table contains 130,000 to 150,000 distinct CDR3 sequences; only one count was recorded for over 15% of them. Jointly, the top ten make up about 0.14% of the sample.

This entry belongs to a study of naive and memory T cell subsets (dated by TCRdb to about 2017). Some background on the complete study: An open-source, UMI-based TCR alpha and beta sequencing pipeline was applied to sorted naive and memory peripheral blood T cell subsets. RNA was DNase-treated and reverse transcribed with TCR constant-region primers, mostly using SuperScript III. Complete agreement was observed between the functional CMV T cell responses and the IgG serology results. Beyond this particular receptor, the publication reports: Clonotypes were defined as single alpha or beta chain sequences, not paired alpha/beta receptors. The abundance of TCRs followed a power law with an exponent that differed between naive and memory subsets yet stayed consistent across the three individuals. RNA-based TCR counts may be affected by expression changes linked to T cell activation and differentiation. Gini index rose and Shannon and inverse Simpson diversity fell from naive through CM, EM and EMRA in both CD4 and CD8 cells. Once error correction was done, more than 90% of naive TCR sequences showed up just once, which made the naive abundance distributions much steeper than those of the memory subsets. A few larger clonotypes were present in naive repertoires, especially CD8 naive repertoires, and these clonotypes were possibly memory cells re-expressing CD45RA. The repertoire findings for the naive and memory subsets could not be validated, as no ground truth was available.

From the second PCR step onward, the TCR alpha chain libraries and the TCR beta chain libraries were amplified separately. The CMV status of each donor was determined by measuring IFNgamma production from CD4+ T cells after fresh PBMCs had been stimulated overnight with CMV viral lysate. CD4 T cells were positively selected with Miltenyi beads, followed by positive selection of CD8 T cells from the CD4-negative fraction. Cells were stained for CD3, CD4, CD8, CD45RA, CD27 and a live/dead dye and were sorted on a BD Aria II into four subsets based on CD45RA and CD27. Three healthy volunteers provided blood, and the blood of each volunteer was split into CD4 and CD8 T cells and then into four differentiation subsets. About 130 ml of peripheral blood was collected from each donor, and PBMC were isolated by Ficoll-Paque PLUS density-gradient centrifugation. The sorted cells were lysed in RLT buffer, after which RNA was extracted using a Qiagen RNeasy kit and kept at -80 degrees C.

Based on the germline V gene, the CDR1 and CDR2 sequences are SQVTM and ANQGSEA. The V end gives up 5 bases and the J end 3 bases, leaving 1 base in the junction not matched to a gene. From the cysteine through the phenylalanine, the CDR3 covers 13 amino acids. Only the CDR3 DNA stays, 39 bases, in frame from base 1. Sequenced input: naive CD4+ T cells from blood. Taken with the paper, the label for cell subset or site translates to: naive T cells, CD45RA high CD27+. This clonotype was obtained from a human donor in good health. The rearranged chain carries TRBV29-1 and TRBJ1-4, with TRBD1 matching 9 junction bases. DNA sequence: TGCAGCGTTAGGACAGGGGCTAATGAAAAACTGTTTTTT. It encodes CSVRTGANEKLFF.